The clone carrying this TCR beta chain was detected once. Assay used: immunoSEQ multiplex PCR; TCRdb lists only in-frame clones, some missing. The sample gives some 140,000 clones, 80% to 90% of which show up once; just over 8.5% is in the top ten. This record comes from a study of control samples from healthy donors and cancer patients. The CDR3 length is 16 residues. Germline V gene sequence: CDR1 SGHAT, CDR2 FQNNGV. V shed 0 bases, J shed 8 bases, and the junction held 5 bases outside the gene matches. V gene TRBV11-2 combines with J gene TRBJ2-1; 12 bases match TRBD2. This receptor was taken from a woman aged 30 to 39 in good health. Sequenced input: blood. The DNA for the CDR3 is TGTGCCAGCAGCTTAGAGAAGCCTAGCGGGAGGGATGAGCAGTTCTTC. This sequence encodes CASSLEKPSGRDEQFF.